The sequence of this T cell receptor beta chain was determined in a study of Ad26.COV2.S vaccination and SARS-CoV-2 variants (dated by TCRdb to about 2021). For the wider study: Vaccine-arm donors were drawn from COV1001, a multicentre, randomized, double-blind, placebo-controlled phase I-IIa trial of Ad26.COV2.S in healthy adults. Ad26.COV2.S was administered intramuscularly at 5 x 10^10 or 1 x 10^11 viral particles, either as a single shot or as two shots given 56 days apart. The specificity and breadth of SARS-CoV-2-reactive T cell receptors after Ad26.COV2.S vaccination were assessed by TCRbeta repertoire sequencing. The TCR-sequenced set comprised approximately 32 samples: approximately 19 Ad26.COV2.S vaccine recipients, 5 placebo recipients and 8 SARS-CoV-2 convalescent individuals. Trial participants were randomized into five groups of five, in which low-dose or high-dose Ad26.COV2.S was given once or twice, or placebo was given on both occasions. Investigators remained blinded to trial group allocation during experiments and outcome assessment. Here is what the overall study found, with its caveats: Ad26.COV2.S recipients had higher spike-specific TCR breadth than placebo recipients (P = 0.0014). Vaccine and placebo recipients had similar non-spike TCR breadth, a finding consistent with the vaccine containing only spike. The study lacked the statistical power to compare responses across vaccine doses or regimens. After vaccination, spike-specific CD8+ and CD4+ T cell responses were reported to show substantial breadth. According to the authors, total T cell responses may have been underestimated by the TCR breadth and depth analyses.

This specimen's treatment or condition label, interpreted: over 15 received Ad26.COV2.S at low or high dose, single or two shots; 5 received placebo; per-sample allocation not given. For vaccine and placebo recipients, repertoires were sequenced using samples collected on day 63 after the first injection. Between 29 July and 7 August 2020, Cohort 1b enrolled about two dozen adults aged 18-55 years at one site in Boston, USA. Ad26.COV2.S was a replication-incompetent adenovirus type 26 vector that expressed a prefusion-stabilized SARS-CoV-2 spike protein derived from the original Wuhan strain. This clone has only a few counts. Its antigen specificity is not known. One base away there is no much larger clone; base qualities are not given. The CDR3 spans 15 residues, from the cysteine through the phenylalanine. Only the CDR3 portion is preserved as DNA: 45 bases, with reading frame beginning at the first base. Trimming takes 4 bases off V and 4 bases off J; junction bases not matched to a gene: 6. For CDR1 and CDR2, the germline V gene lists MNHEY and SVGEGT.

The immunoSEQ Assay was used to sequence TCRbeta CDR3 regions. After extraction, genomic DNA underwent amplification by bias-controlled multiplex PCR, followed by high-throughput sequencing. In the source study's methods: To quantify the absolute abundance of every unique TCRbeta CDR3 region, sequences were collapsed and filtered. T cell fraction was estimated by normalizing TCRbeta template counts to usable DNA, which was measured by amplifying reference genes present in all nucleated cells. Repertoire TCRs were annotated as SARS-CoV-2-specific when V gene, CDR3 amino acid sequence and J gene were exactly matched to a known reactive TCR set. MIRA supplied the reference SARS-CoV-2 TCR set, which was filtered for enrichment in COVID-19-positive ImmuneCODE repertoires so that public or cross-reactive TCRs were removed. Using the MIRA antigens, annotated TCRs were further analysed by specific ORF or by position within an ORF. Breadth was defined as annotated unique rearrangements over total unique productive rearrangements; depth was the summed frequency of those rearrangements. Two-sided Wilcoxon rank-sum tests were applied when comparing TCR breadth between groups. The table was pulled from immuneACCESS by TCRdb, which kept in-frame rearrangements only. Such tables lose some clones; where checked, under half of the loss comes from unresolved V genes, and the rest has no known cause. That table supplies the V and J calls and clone size; D and trimming were determined from the DNA. The sample table lists 350,000 to 450,000 clones, 80% to 95% of them with a count of one. Of the sample, approximately 1.6% is held by the ten largest clones.

The sequencing used peripheral blood, collected in a trial of Ad26.COV2.S vaccine versus placebo. This chain is built from TRBV6-2 or TRBV6-3 and TRBJ2-3, and 9 junction bases match TRBD2. The TCR sequence derives from a person between 18 and 65 years old who received the Ad26.COV2.S COVID-19 vaccine or a placebo. The CDR3 here reads CASSWASGVADTQYF. The DNA reads TGTGCCAGCAGTTGGGCTAGCGGGGTGGCAGATACGCAGTATTTT.